The clone carrying this T cell receptor beta chain was seen more than once but under ten times. The target antigen is unknown. TCR beta cDNA libraries included unique molecular identifiers. Using its own MiXCR run on the PCR reads, TCRdb lists one record per CDR3 protein. Of 350,000 to 500,000 distinct CDR3 sequences detected, 39% appear once; the ten largest clones hold roughly 8.2%. V was cut by 6 bases and J by 0 bases, with 13 bases left in between. Per the germline V gene, CDR1 is ENHRY and CDR2 is SYGVKD. CDR3 size: 15 residues. The data belong to a study of post-analysis software for immune sequencing data. Study conclusions and caveats: Compared with controls, patients had more of five TRBV segments, including TRBV5-6, TRBV5-1 and TRBV20-1.

This clonotype originated in a girl under 10 years old with multiple sclerosis. This chain joins TRBV10-3 and TRBJ2-3; D unresolved. The sequencing sample was made of blood. Here the CDR3 reads CAIRGERESTDTQYF. The CDR3 DNA reads TGTGCCATCAGGGGCGAGCGCGAGAGCACAGATACGCAGTATTTT.